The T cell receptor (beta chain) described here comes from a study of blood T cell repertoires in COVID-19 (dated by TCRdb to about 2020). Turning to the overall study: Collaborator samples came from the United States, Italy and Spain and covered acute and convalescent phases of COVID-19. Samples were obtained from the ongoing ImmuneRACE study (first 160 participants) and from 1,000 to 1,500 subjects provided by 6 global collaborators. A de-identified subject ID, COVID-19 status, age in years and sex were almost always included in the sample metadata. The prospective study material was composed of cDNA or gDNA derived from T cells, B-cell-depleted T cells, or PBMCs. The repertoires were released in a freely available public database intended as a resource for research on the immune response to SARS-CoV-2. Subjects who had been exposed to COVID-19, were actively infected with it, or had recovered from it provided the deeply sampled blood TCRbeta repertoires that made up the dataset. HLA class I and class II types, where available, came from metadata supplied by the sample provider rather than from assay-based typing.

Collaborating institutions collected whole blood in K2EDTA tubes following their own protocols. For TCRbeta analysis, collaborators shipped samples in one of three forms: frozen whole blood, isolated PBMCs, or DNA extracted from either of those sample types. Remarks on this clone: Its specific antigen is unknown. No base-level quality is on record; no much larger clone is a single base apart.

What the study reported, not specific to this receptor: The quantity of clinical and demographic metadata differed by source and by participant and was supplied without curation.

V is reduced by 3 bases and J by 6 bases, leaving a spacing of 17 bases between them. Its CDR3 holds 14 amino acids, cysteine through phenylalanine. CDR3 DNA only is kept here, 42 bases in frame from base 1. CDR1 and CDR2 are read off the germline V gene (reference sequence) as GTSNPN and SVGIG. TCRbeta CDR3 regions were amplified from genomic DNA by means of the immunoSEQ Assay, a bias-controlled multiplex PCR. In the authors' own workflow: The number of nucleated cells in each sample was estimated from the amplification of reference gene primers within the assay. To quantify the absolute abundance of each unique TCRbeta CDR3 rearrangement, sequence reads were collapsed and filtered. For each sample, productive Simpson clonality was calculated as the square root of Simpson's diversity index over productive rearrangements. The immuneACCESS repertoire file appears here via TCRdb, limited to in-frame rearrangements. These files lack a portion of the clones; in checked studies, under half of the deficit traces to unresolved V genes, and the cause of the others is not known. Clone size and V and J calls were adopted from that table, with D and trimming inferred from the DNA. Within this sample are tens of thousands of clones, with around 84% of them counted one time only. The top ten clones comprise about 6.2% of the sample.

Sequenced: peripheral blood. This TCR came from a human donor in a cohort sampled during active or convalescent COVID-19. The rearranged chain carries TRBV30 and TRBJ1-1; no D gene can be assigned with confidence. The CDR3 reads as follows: CAWSSPFRLSEAFF. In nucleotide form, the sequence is TGTGCCTGGAGCTCCCCTTTTCGACTGTCTGAAGCTTTCTTT.